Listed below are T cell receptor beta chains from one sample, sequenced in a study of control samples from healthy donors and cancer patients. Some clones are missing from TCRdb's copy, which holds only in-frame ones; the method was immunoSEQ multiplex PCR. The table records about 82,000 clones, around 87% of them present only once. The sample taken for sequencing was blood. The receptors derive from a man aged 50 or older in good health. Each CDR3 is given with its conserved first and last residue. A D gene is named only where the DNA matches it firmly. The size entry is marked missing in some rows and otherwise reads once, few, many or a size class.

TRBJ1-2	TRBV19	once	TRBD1	CASSGPGQAKSDYTF	TGTGCCAGTAGTGGACCGGGACAGGCCAAGAGTGACTACACCTTC
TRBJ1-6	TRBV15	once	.	CATSRDREQTNSPLHF	TGTGCCACCAGCAGAGATCGTGAACAGACTAATTCACCCCTCCACTTT
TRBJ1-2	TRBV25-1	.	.	CASSEGWSSYTF	TGTGCCAGCAGTGAAGGGTGGAGCAGCTACACCTTC
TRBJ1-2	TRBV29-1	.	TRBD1	CSVGGQGKVYGYTF	TGCAGCGTTGGCGGACAGGGGAAGGTCTATGGCTACACCTTC
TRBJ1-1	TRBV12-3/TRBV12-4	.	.	CASSLRGVTEAFF	TGTGCCAGCAGTTTAAGAGGGGTCACTGAAGCTTTCTTT
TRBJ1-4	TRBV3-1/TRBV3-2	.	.	CASSQSYNEKLFF	TGTGCCAGCAGCCAATCCTATAATGAAAAACTGTTTTTT
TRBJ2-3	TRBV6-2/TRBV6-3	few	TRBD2	CASSLFAGLTGDTQYF	TGTGCCAGCAGTTTATTTGCGGGACTAACGGGAGATACGCAGTATTTT
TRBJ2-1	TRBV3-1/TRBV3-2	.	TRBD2	CASSQGTSGRRNEQFF	TGTGCCAGCAGCCAAGGCACTAGCGGGAGGAGGAATGAGCAGTTCTTC
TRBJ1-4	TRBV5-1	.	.	CASSLGPLITTNEKLFF	TGCGCCAGCAGCTTGGGACCCCTAATAACAACTAATGAAAAACTGTTTTTT
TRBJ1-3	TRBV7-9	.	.	CASSPQVRAWNTIYF	TGTGCCAGCAGCCCTCAGGTCAGGGCTTGGAACACCATATATTTT
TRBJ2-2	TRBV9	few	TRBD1	CASSVDWTGMNTGELFF	TGTGCCAGCAGCGTGGATTGGACAGGGATGAACACCGGGGAGCTGTTTTTT
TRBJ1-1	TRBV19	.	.	CASSTLGNTEAFF	TGTGCCAGTAGTACCTTGGGGAACACTGAAGCTTTCTTT
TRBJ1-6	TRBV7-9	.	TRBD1	CASSVGTDSSPLHF	TGTGCCAGCAGCGTTGGGACAGATAGTTCACCCCTCCACTTT
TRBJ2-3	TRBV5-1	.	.	CASNRGSSTDTQYF	TGCGCCAGCAACCGGGGGTCTAGCACAGATACGCAGTATTTT
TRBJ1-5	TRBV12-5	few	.	CASGLVRDGERYSNQPQHF	TGTGCTAGTGGTTTGGTGCGGGACGGGGAGAGGTATAGCAATCAGCCCCAGCATTTT
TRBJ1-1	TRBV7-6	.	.	CASSVGRRTEAFF	TGTGCCAGCAGCGTCGGACGACGGACTGAAGCTTTCTTT
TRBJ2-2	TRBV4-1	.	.	CASSPFPPTGELFF	TGCGCCAGCAGCCCCTTTCCCCCCACCGGGGAGCTGTTTTTT
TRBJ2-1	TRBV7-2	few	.	CASSSGAPGLSIPNEQFF	TGTGCCAGCAGCTCCGGTGCTCCGGGACTTTCGATCCCAAATGAGCAGTTCTTC
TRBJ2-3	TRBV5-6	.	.	CASSPLGLTSTDTQYF	TGTGCCAGCAGCCCTTTAGGACTCACTTCGACAGATACGCAGTATTTT
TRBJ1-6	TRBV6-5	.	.	CATTFGGGSPLHF	TGTGCCACCACTTTTGGGGGCGGATCACCCCTCCACTTT
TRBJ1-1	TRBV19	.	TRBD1	CASTPDRQGGTEAFF	TGTGCCAGTACCCCAGATCGGCAGGGGGGGACTGAAGCTTTCTTT
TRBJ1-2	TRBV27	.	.	CASSLSGYGYTF	TGTGCCAGCAGTTTATCCGGCTATGGCTACACCTTC
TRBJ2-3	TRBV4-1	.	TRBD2	CASSQRTSGGSLSTDTQYF	TGCGCCAGCAGCCAGAGGACTAGCGGGGGCTCACTAAGCACAGATACGCAGTATTTT
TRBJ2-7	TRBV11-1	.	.	CASSLYGSSYEQYF	TGTGCCAGCAGCTTATACGGGAGCTCCTACGAGCAGTACTTC
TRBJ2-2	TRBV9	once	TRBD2	CASSELAGGAGELFF	TGTGCCAGCAGCGAACTAGCGGGAGGGGCCGGGGAGCTGTTTTTT
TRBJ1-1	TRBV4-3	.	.	CASSQVLVSLFGGEAFF	TGCGCCAGCAGCCAAGTGCTTGTCTCGCTTTTTGGAGGTGAAGCTTTCTTT
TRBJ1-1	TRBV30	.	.	CAWGRVNTEAFF	TGTGCCTGGGGGCGCGTGAACACTGAAGCTTTCTTT
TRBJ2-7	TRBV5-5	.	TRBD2	CASSLASGRRSYEQYF	TGTGCCAGCAGCTTGGCCAGCGGGAGAAGGAGCTACGAGCAGTACTTC
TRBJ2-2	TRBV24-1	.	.	CATSVSGQPNTGELFF	TGTGCCACCAGTGTTTCAGGACAACCGAACACCGGGGAGCTGTTTTTT
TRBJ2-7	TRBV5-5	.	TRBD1	CASSVPGQGWEQYF	TGTGCCAGCAGCGTGCCGGGACAGGGTTGGGAGCAGTACTTC
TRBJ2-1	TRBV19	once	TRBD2	CASSSPGLAGGRNEQFF	TGTGCCAGTAGTTCCCCGGGACTAGCGGGAGGAAGGAATGAGCAGTTCTTC
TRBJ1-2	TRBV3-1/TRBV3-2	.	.	CASSQDLGTSLNYGYTF	TGTGCCAGCAGCCAAGATTTAGGCACATCCCTTAACTATGGCTACACCTTC
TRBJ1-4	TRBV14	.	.	CASSRSRGPQRVFF	TGTGCCAGCAGCAGGTCCAGGGGCCCTCAGAGGGTGTTTTTT
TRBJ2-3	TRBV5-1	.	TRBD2	CASSSEAGGPDTQYF	TGCGCCAGCAGCTCGGAAGCGGGGGGCCCAGATACGCAGTATTTT
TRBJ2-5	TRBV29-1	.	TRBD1	CSALTGGGGTQYF	TGCAGCGCCTTGACAGGGGGCGGGGGGACCCAGTACTTC
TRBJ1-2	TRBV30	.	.	CAWKGDYGYGYTF	TGTGCCTGGAAAGGAGATTACGGCTATGGCTACACCTTC
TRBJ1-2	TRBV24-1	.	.	CASRGDGYTF	TGTGCCTCTCGGGGAGATGGCTACACCTTC
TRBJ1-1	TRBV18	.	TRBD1	CASSARQGVDTEAFF	TGTGCCAGCTCAGCCCGACAGGGGGTGGATACTGAAGCTTTCTTT
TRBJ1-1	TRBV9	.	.	CASSVEGRENTEAFF	TGTGCCAGCAGCGTAGAAGGCAGGGAAAACACTGAAGCTTTCTTT
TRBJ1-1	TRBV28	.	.	CASSRRGAYTEAFF	TGTGCCAGCAGCCGACGAGGCGCGTACACTGAAGCTTTCTTT
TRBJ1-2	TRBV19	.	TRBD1	CASSPTGGDYGYTF	TGTGCCAGTAGCCCGACAGGGGGGGACTATGGCTACACCTTC
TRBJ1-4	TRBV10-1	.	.	CASSESRQINEKLFF	TGCGCCAGCAGTGAGTCCAGGCAGATTAATGAAAAACTGTTTTTT
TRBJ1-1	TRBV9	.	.	CASSGTTNTEAFF	TGTGCCAGCAGCGGGACGACAAACACTGAAGCTTTCTTT
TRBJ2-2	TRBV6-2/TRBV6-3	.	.	CASSYSTAAPGELFF	TGTGCCAGCAGTTACTCGACAGCGGCCCCCGGGGAGCTGTTTTTT
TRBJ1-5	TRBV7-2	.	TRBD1	CASSKQGASNQPQHF	TGTGCCAGCAGCAAACAGGGGGCAAGCAATCAGCCCCAGCATTTT
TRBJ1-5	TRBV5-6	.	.	CASSFSNQPQHF	TGTGCCAGCAGCTTTAGCAATCAGCCCCAGCATTTT
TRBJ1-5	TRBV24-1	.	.	CATSDSGYQPQHF	TGTGCCACCAGTGATTCAGGGTATCAGCCCCAGCATTTT
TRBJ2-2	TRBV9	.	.	CASSVVENTGELFF	TGTGCCAGCAGCGTAGTCGAGAACACCGGGGAGCTGTTTTTT